Presented here are 19 T cell receptor beta chains from one specimen sequenced in a study of PD-1 blockade in classical Hodgkin lymphoma. Time point of the sample: newly diagnosed, previously untreated cHL patient sample. Purification of CD4+ T cells from thawed PBMCs was performed via magnetic negative selection. Here immunoSEQ multiplex PCR was the method, and the copy in TCRdb shows in-frame clones only, minus some. The table shows around 21,000 clones, with more than 90% occurring only once. Sample: CD4+ T cells from blood. These TCRs come from a human donor with classical Hodgkin lymphoma.

The V and J genes are TRBV19 and TRBJ2-5; D not certain. V gave up 6 bases and J gave up 3 bases, with 11 bases separating them. Germline CDR1 and CDR2: LNHDA and SQIVND (reference sequence). The CDR3 covers 13 residues. This CDR3 is CASSNTQKETQYF. The CDR3 DNA reads TGTGCCAGTAGCAATACACAGAAAGAGACCCAGTACTTC.

V and J are TRBV28 and TRBJ2-5; D tentatively fits TRBD1 or TRBD2 (5 bases each). Trimming shortened V by 6 bases and J by 1 base, and 15 bases separated the two germline ends. The CDR3 loop spans 15 amino acids. CDR1 and CDR2 from the germline V gene are MDHEN and SYDVKM. The chain's CDR3 is CASSDLGRPQETQYF. The CDR3 region has the DNA TGTGCCAGCAGCGATCTGGGACGCCCCCAAGAGACCCAGTACTTC.

The chain carries TRBV6-5 and TRBJ2-2; no reliable D call. The V and J ends lost 5 bases and 2 bases respectively, with 12 bases between them. The germline CDR1 and CDR2 sequences are MNHEY and SVGAGI. The CDR3 is 15 residues long. The CDR3 nucleotides read TGTGCCAGCAGTCCCCTCAGTTCAAACACCGGGGAGCTGTTTTTT. It is translated as CASSPLSSNTGELFF.

The rearrangement links TRBV7-9 to TRBJ2-7; TRBD1 is a possible D gene (5 bases). The CDR3 spans 13 residues. Germline V CDR1 and CDR2: SEHNR, FQNEAQ (reference sequence). V was clipped by 5 bases and J by 3 bases, with 11 bases between them. The CDR3 is CASSVPDSYEQYF. Here the CDR3 DNA reads TGTGCCAGCAGCGTACCCGACAGCTACGAGCAGTACTTC.

The chain links TRBV4-1 to TRBJ1-6; D is unresolved. Germline V CDR1 and CDR2: MGHRA, YSYEKL. The CDR3 has 13 amino acids. With 5 bases removed from V and 11 bases from J, the gap between germline ends came to 13 bases. CDR3 bases: TGCGCCAGCAGCTCACTTAACACTACACCCCTCCACTTT. Its protein is CASSSLNTTPLHF.

The DNA of the CDR3 is TGTGCCAGCAGCACCAGGGGGGAGCCTGGGGAGACCCAGTACTTC. Translated, it gives CASSTRGEPGETQYF. V gene TRBV7-9 combines with J gene TRBJ2-5, with D possibly being TRBD1 (7 bases). This CDR3 is built from 15 residues. Germline-derived CDR1 and CDR2 are SEHNR and FQNEAQ (reference sequence). Trimming cost V 5 bases and J 5 bases, with 18 bases left between them.

This chain links TRBV28 with TRBJ1-3, with D hard to call. Germline CDR1 reads MDHEN; CDR2 reads SYDVKM. V lost 1 base to trimming and J lost 3 bases, with 13 bases between them. The CDR3 extends over 16 amino acids. CDR3 residues: CASSLSPWSFGNTIYF. The CDR3 region has the DNA TGTGCCAGCAGTTTATCTCCTTGGAGCTTTGGAAACACCATATATTTT.

The chain has TRBV7-9 and TRBJ2-2; D is unclear. Germline V gives CDR1 SEHNR, CDR2 FQNEAQ (reference sequence). Trimming left V 2 bases short and J 2 bases short, with 18 bases between. The CDR3 totals 18 residues. The CDR3 DNA follows: TGTGCCAGCAGCTTATCTGGGCTCGTGGCAGGAAACACCGGGGAGCTGTTTTTT. Protein sequence: CASSLSGLVAGNTGELFF.

The V gene is TRBV12-5, the J gene TRBJ2-5; 12 bases are a match to TRBD2. The CDR3 is made up of 15 amino acids. Germline V gene lookup returns CDR1 LGHNT and CDR2 FRNRAP. J was trimmed by 7 bases and V by 5 bases; bases with no gene match: 8. CDR3 coding DNA: TGTGCTAGTGGTCCTGGACTAGCGGGGTCAGGGACCCAGTACTTC. Encoded protein: CASGPGLAGSGTQYF.

The V gene is TRBV20-1, the J gene TRBJ2-3; D gene ambiguous. Germline loops: CDR1 DFQATT, CDR2 SNEGSKA (reference sequence). Trimming pared 4 bases from V and 4 bases from J, leaving 3 bases between. CDR3 size: 10 residues. The chain's CDR3 is CSANPDTQYF. The DNA of the CDR3 is TGCAGTGCTAATCCAGATACGCAGTATTTT.

V usage is TRBV5-4 and J usage is TRBJ2-2, with D perhaps matching TRBD1 or TRBD2 (5 bases each). The V and J ends lost 2 bases and 6 bases respectively, with 17 bases between them. The CDR3 has 16 amino acids. Germline CDR1 SGHNT, CDR2 YYREEE (reference sequence). The CDR3 region is CASSLMPRGSAGELFF. CDR3 sequence (DNA): TGTGCCAGCAGCTTAATGCCCCGGGGCTCCGCCGGGGAGCTGTTTTTT.

The chain links TRBV4-1 to TRBJ1-6; TRBD1 agrees at 7 bases. This CDR3 comprises 20 residues. Germline CDR1 is MGHRA and CDR2 is YSYEKL. The V gene end was trimmed by 4 bases and the J gene end by 0 bases; junction bases not matched to a gene: 15. The CDR3 region has the DNA TGCGCCAGCAGCCGCAAGGAGGGACAGTTTCGCAGCTCCTATAATTCACCCCTCCACTTT. Amino acids: CASSRKEGQFRSSYNSPLHF.

This rearrangement joins TRBV9 to TRBJ2-3, with 12 bases identical to TRBD1. The CDR3 is 17 amino acids. Looked up from germline, CDR1 is SGDLS and CDR2 is YYNGEE. The junction had 7 bases not matched to a gene; V was cut back by 0 bases and J by 5 bases. The CDR3 DNA follows: TGTGCCAGCAGCGTAGCTGGGACAGGGGGCCCGGGAGATACGCAGTATTTT. Amino acids: CASSVAGTGGPGDTQYF.

This chain connects TRBV11-2 to TRBJ2-2, with D hard to call. The CDR3 consists of 14 residues. The V and J ends lost 0 bases and 7 bases respectively, with 9 bases between them. Germline CDR1 reads SGHAT; CDR2 reads FQNNGV. This CDR3 reads CASSLDWLGGELFF. CDR3 nucleotide sequence: TGTGCCAGCAGCTTAGACTGGCTGGGCGGGGAGCTGTTTTTT.

This sequence joins TRBV6-5 and TRBJ2-1, with D possibly matching TRBD1 (6 bases). This CDR3 spans 16 amino acids. Germline V lookup: CDR1 MNHEY, CDR2 SVGAGI. V lost 0 bases and J 2 bases, leaving 11 bases between the germline ends. CDR3 in amino acids: CASSYSVQGPYNEQFF. CDR3 DNA: TGTGCCAGCAGTTACTCGGTACAGGGACCCTACAATGAGCAGTTCTTC.

The rearrangement uses TRBV9 and TRBJ2-3; TRBD2 matches at 8 bases. The CDR3 consists of 11 residues. V was pared by 3 bases and J by 9 bases, with 0 bases of the junction left unmatched. CDR1 SGDLS and CDR2 YYNGEE come from the germline V gene. CDR3 sequence reads: CASSASGTQYF. CDR3 bases: TGTGCCAGCAGCGCTAGCGGGACGCAGTATTTT.

The chain is built from TRBV2 and TRBJ1-4; D is undetermined. The CDR3 is 14 amino acids. Germline V gene lookup returns CDR1 SNHLY and CDR2 FYNNEI. V was trimmed by 3 bases and J by 7 bases, leaving 12 bases between them. CDR3 sequence: CASSDRGFGEKLFF. In nucleotides, the CDR3 is TGTGCCAGCAGTGATCGAGGGTTCGGTGAAAAACTGTTTTTT.

Here the CDR3 reads CSVETGGEKLFF. As DNA, the CDR3 is TGCAGCGTTGAGACAGGGGGTGAAAAACTGTTTTTT. The chain combines TRBV29-1 with TRBJ1-4; 9 bases fit TRBD1. Losses at the gene ends were 3 bases for V and 7 bases for J; bases not matched to a gene: 0. Germline-derived CDR1 and CDR2 are SQVTM and ANQGSEA. The CDR3 has 12 residues.

In this sample, this clone turned up once. The chain combines TRBV27 with TRBJ1-2; D might be TRBD1 (5 bases). This CDR3 contains 14 residues. Trimming took off 3 bases at V and 6 bases at J, with 14 bases between the two ends. CDR1 is MNHEY, CDR2 SMNVEV, per germline (reference sequence). CDR3: CASSLGRESHGYTF. The CDR3 nucleotides are TGTGCCAGCAGTTTGGGCAGGGAGTCTCATGGCTACACCTTC.